Here is one T cell receptor beta chain with its context. The antigen is undetermined. TCRdb keeps only in-frame clones here, not all; method: immunoSEQ multiplex PCR. The data hold more than 25,000 clones, with 85% to 90% observed a single time. Noted time point: cycle 4 day 1 (C4D1), after more than five weeks of nivolumab. All patients experienced relapse after autologous stem cell transplantation, and brentuximab vedotin exposure was variable. With magnetic negative selection, CD4+ T cells were purified from PBMCs that had been thawed. Patients reached a best response of complete response, partial response or progressive disease. The source of the sample is a study of PD-1 blockade in classical Hodgkin lymphoma. Study results and caveats: Significantly greater TCR diversity emerged by C4D1 in CD4+ cells but not CD8+ cells. Causes of the repertoire differences remain undefined, possibly disease activity or prior therapy. Reports indicated that newly diagnosed patients had lower baseline TCR diversity than healthy donors did.

Germline V CDR1 and CDR2: MDHEN, SYDVKM. Losses at the gene ends were 7 bases for V and 13 bases for J; bases not matched to a gene: 7. The CDR3 has 13 residues. Source: CD4+ T cells from blood, taken before the fourth cycle of nivolumab. The V and J genes are TRBV28 and TRBJ2-1, with 13 nucleotides matching TRBD2. The origin of this receptor is a human donor with classical Hodgkin lymphoma. The CDR3 region is CASTGLAGVPQFF. CDR3 nucleotides: TGTGCCAGCACCGGACTAGCGGGAGTACCTCAGTTCTTC. The full variable domain, rest sourced from reference TRBV28 and TRBJ2-1, is DVKVTQSSRYLVKRTGEKVFLECVQDMDHENMFWYRQDPGLGLRLIYFSYDVKMKEKGDIPEGYSVSREKKERFSLILESASTNQTSMYLCASTGLAGVPQFFGPGTRLTVL.